The text below deals with one T cell receptor beta chain. The entry originates in a study of siplizumab effects on memory and regulatory T cells. Some clones are missing from TCRdb's copy, which holds only in-frame ones; the method was immunoSEQ multiplex PCR. The sample has approximately 48,000 clones, nearly 95% seen once; the top ten hold under 20%. The CDR3 loop spans 11 amino acids. Trimming left V 7 bases short and J 1 base short, with 7 bases between. The germline V gene encodes CDR1 SQVTM and CDR2 ANQGSEA. This receptor was obtained from a human donor in good health. The rearrangement joins TRBV29-1 to TRBJ1-1; D gene uncertain. Material for sequencing was CD8+ T cells sorted from blood. CDR3 sequence reads: CSASENTEAFF. The CDR3 DNA follows: TGCAGCGCGAGCGAGAACACTGAAGCTTTCTTT.